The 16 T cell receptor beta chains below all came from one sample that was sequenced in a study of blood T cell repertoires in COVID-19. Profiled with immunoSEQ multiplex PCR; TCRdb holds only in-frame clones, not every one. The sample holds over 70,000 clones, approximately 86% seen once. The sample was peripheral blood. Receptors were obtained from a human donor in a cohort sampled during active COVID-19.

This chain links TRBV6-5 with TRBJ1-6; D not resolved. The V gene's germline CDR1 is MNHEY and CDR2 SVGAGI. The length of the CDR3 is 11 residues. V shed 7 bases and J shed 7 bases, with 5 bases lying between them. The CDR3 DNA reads TGTGCCAGCAACATCAATTCACCCCTCCACTTT. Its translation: CASNINSPLHF.

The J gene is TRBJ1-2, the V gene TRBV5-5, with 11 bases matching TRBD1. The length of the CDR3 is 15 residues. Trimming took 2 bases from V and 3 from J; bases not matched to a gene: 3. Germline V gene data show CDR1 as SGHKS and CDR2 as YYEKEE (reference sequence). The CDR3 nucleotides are TGTGCCAGCAGCTTCGGGACAGGGGGGTACTATGGCTACACCTTC. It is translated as CASSFGTGGYYGYTF.

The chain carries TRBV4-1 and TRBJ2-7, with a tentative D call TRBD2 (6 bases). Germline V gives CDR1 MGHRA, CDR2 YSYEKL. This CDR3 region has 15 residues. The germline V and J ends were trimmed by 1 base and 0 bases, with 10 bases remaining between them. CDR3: CASSQVSGPSYEQYF. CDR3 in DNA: TGCGCCAGCAGCCAAGTAAGCGGGCCCTCCTACGAGCAGTACTTC.

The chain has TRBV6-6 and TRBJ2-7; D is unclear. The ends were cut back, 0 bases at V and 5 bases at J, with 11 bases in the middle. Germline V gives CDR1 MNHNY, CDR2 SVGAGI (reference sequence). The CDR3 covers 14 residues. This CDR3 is CASSYSSGSNEQYF. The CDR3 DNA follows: TGTGCCAGCAGTTACTCATCCGGGTCCAACGAGCAGTACTTC.

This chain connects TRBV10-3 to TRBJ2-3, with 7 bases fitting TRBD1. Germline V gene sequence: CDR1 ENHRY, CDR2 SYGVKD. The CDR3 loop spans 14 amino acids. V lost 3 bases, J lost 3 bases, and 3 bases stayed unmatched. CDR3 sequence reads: CAISEKTGTDTQYF. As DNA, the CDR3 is TGTGCCATCAGTGAAAAGACAGGGACAGATACGCAGTATTTT.

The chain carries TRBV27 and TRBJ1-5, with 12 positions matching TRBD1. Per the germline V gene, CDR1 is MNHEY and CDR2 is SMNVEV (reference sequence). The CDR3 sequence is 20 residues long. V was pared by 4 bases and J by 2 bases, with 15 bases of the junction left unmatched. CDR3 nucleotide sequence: TGTGCCAGCAGTTCTCGCCCCGGGACAGGGGGCGTGGTGGGCAATCAGCCCCAGCATTTT. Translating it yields CASSSRPGTGGVVGNQPQHF.

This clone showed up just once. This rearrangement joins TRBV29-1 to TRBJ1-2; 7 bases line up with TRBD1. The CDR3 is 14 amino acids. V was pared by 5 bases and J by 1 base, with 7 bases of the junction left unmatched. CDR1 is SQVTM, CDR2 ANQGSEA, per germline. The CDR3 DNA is TGCAGCGTTCCGCCGGGACAGTTTAACTATGGCTACACCTTC. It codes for CSVPPGQFNYGYTF.

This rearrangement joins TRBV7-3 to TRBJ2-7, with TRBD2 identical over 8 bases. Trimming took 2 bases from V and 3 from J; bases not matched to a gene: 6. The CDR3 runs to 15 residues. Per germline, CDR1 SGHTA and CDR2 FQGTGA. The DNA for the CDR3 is TGTGCCAGCAGCTTATTGGCGGGAGGTGACTACGAGCAGTACTTC. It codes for CASSLLAGGDYEQYF.

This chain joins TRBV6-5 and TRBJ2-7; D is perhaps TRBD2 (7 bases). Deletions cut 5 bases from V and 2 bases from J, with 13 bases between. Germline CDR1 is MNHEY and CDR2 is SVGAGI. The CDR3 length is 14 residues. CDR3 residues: CASSPGAGAYEQYF. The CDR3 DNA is TGTGCCAGCAGTCCAGGGGCGGGGGCCTACGAGCAGTACTTC.

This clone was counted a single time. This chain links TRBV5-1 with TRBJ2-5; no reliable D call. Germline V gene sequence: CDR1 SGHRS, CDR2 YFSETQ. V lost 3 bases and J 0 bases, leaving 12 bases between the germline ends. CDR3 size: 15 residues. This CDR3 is CASSSLGVYQETQYF. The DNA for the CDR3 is TGCGCCAGCAGCTCCCTTGGAGTGTACCAAGAGACCCAGTACTTC.

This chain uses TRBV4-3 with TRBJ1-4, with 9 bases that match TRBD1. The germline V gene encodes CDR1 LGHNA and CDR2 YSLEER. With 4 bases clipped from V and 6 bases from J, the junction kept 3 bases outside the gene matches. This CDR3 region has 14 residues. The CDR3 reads CASSPRTGDEKLFF. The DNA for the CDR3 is TGCGCCAGCAGCCCTCGGACAGGGGATGAAAAACTGTTTTTT.

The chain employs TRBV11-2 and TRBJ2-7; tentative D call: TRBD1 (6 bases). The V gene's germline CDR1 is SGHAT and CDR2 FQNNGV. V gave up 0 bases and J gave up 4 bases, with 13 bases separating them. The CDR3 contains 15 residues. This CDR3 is CASSLDVGALYEQYF. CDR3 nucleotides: TGTGCCAGCAGCTTAGATGTGGGGGCGCTATACGAGCAGTACTTC.

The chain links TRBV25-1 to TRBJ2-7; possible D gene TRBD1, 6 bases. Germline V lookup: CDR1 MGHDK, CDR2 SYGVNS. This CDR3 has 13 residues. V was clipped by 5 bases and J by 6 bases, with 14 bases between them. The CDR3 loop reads CASSPTTGFEQYF. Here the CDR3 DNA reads TGTGCCAGCAGTCCGACAACAGGGTTCGAGCAGTACTTC.

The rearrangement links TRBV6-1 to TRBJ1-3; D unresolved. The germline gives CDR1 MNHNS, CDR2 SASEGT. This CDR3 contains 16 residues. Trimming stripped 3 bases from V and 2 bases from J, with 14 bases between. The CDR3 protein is CASSEVQATTGNTIYF. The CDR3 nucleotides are TGTGCCAGCAGTGAGGTGCAGGCTACCACTGGAAACACCATATATTTT.

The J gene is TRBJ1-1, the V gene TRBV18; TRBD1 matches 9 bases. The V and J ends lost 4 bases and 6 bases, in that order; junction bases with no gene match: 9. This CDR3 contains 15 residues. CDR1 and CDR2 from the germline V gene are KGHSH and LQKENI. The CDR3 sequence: CASSRDREGRAEAFF. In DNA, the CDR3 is TGTGCCAGCTCACGGGACAGGGAGGGAAGGGCTGAAGCTTTCTTT.

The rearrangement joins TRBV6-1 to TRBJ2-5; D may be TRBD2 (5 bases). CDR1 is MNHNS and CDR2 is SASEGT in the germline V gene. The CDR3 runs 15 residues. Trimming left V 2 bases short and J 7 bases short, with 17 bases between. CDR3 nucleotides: TGTGCCAGCAGTGAATCTTCCGGGGTACGCGGGACCCAGTACTTC. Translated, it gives CASSESSGVRGTQYF.